This entry concerns a single T cell receptor beta chain. The data derive from a study of blood T cell repertoires in COVID-19. Study context: From the United States, Italy and Spain came samples of acute and convalescent COVID-19. PBMCs, B-cell-depleted T cells, or T cells provided the cDNA or gDNA that made up the material.

Enrolment of Seattle patients took place during active infection, and they were followed longitudinally. Sequencing was performed with immunoSEQ multiplex PCR; in TCRdb, only in-frame clones are kept and a portion is missing. The data show under 200,000 clones, with approximately 90% seen just once and approximately 5% held by the top ten. This CDR3 region has 15 residues. Germline values: CDR1 SGHTA, CDR2 FQGNSA. V was pared by 4 bases and J by 6 bases, with 16 bases between. The chain couples TRBV7-2 to TRBJ1-5; D is possibly TRBD1 (5 bases). The sequence came from a man aged 18 to 35 with COVID-19, enrolled during active disease. The sample taken for sequencing was peripheral blood. As DNA, the CDR3 is TGTGCCAGCAGCTCCCAGTGGGGCGCAGGTCAGCCCCAGCATTTT. It codes for CASSSQWGAGQPQHF.